Listed below are T cell receptor beta chains from one sample, sequenced in a study of beta chain features in type 1 diabetes. Profiling relied on immunoSEQ multiplex PCR, and the TCRdb table lists in-frame clones only, not all of them. The top ten clones hold approximately 0.093% of a sample with hundreds of thousands of clones, around a sixth of them seen once. The sequencing sample was made of naive CD4+ T cells from blood. All receptors come from a man in his late teens or twenties in good health. The CDR3 runs from the conserved cysteine through the conserved F or W. D genes are given only for firm matches. Clone size is given for some rows only: seen once, a few or many times, or a class if the clone is expanded.

V,D,size,J,CDR3,DNA
TRBV30,TRBD1,few,TRBJ1-2,CAWSGTGGSGGYTF,TGTGCCTGGAGTGGGACAGGGGGCAGTGGTGGCTACACCTTC
TRBV10-3,TRBD1,.,TRBJ2-7,CAISESGQGNYEQYF,TGTGCCATCAGTGAGTCGGGACAGGGTAACTACGAGCAGTACTTC
TRBV5-1,TRBD2,.,TRBJ2-7,CASRTTSSTYEQYF,TGCGCCAGCCGGACGACTAGCTCCACTTACGAGCAGTACTTC
TRBV19,.,.,TRBJ1-3,CASVDSSSGNTIYF,TGTGCCAGTGTGGACAGCAGCTCTGGAAACACCATATATTTT
TRBV30,.,.,TRBJ1-5,CAWSPNSNQPQHF,TGTGCCTGGAGTCCCAATAGCAATCAGCCCCAGCATTTT
TRBV9,.,few,TRBJ1-2,CASSVVGALGYTF,TGTGCCAGCAGCGTAGTGGGGGCATTGGGCTACACCTTC
TRBV7-2,.,.,TRBJ1-2,CASSLEEFANYGYTF,TGTGCCAGCAGCTTAGAAGAATTTGCTAACTATGGCTACACCTTC
TRBV7-9,TRBD1,few,TRBJ1-1,CASTAQGTANTEAFF,TGTGCCAGCACCGCGCAAGGGACAGCAAACACTGAAGCTTTCTTT
TRBV7-2,TRBD1,.,TRBJ2-7,CASSFWTGGGIGEQYF,TGTGCCAGCAGCTTTTGGACAGGGGGCGGCATCGGCGAGCAGTACTTC
TRBV7-3,TRBD1,few,TRBJ1-6,CASSLGTGVNSPLHF,TGTGCCAGCAGCTTAGGGACAGGGGTTAATTCACCCCTCCACTTT
TRBV11-3,.,.,TRBJ2-4,CASSLSRDSLQYF,TGTGCCAGCAGCTTGTCACGGGACTCTCTTCAGTACTTC
TRBV18,.,few,TRBJ2-7,CASSPADYEQYF,TGTGCCAGCTCACCCGCGGACTACGAGCAGTACTTC
TRBV6-1,.,few,TRBJ2-4,CASSDIGRMRWDF,TGTGCCAGCAGTGATATCGGGCGAATGAGATGGGACTTC
TRBV7-6,TRBD1,.,TRBJ2-2,CASRRPGQGGTGELFF,TGTGCCAGCAGACGTCCGGGACAGGGAGGGACCGGGGAGCTGTTTTTT
TRBV30,.,.,TRBJ2-7,CAWSVRVLGILGRGSYEQYF,TGTGCCTGGAGTGTACGAGTTTTAGGGATCCTCGGAAGGGGAAGCTACGAGCAGTACTTC
TRBV5-1,TRBD2,few,TRBJ2-1,CASSLISGFAYNEQFF,TGCGCCAGCAGCTTGATTAGCGGGTTCGCCTACAATGAGCAGTTCTTC
TRBV7-9,TRBD1,.,TRBJ2-7,CASSLRSIGQGAYEQYF,TGTGCCAGCAGCTTAAGAAGTATCGGGCAGGGGGCCTACGAGCAGTACTTC
TRBV11-2,.,.,TRBJ2-7,CASSLQSTSYEQYF,TGTGCCAGCAGCCTCCAGTCTACCTCCTACGAGCAGTACTTC
TRBV7-6,.,few,TRBJ2-3,CASRGRSTDTQYF,TGTGCCAGCAGAGGGAGAAGCACAGATACGCAGTATTTT
TRBV6-5,.,few,TRBJ1-2,CASSYSRVGERYTF,TGTGCCAGCAGTTACTCCAGGGTAGGCGAGCGCTACACCTTC
TRBV28,.,few,TRBJ1-1,CASSFVQVETEAFF,TGTGCCAGCAGTTTTGTGCAGGTGGAGACTGAAGCTTTCTTT
TRBV9,TRBD2,.,TRBJ2-3,CASSVAAGGLTDTQYF,TGTGCCAGCAGCGTAGCGGCGGGGGGGCTGACAGATACGCAGTATTTT
TRBV18,TRBD1,.,TRBJ2-7,CASSVGQGSLEVTYEQYF,TGTGCCAGCTCAGTGGGACAGGGGTCATTAGAAGTCACCTACGAGCAGTACTTC
TRBV7-9,.,.,TRBJ2-7,CASSLVSWGSTYEQYF,TGTGCCAGCAGCTTGGTCTCTTGGGGGTCCACCTACGAGCAGTACTTC
TRBV6-6,.,few,TRBJ1-5,CASSYSWGADQPQHF,TGTGCCAGCAGTTACTCGTGGGGGGCCGATCAGCCCCAGCATTTT
TRBV5-1,.,.,TRBJ2-5,CASSGGGTGNGETQYF,TGCGCCAGCTCGGGGGGCGGGACAGGCAACGGAGAGACCCAGTACTTC
TRBV11-2,TRBD2,.,TRBJ2-7,CASSLVSGRVPYEQYF,TGTGCCAGCAGCTTGGTTAGCGGGAGGGTTCCCTACGAGCAGTACTTC
TRBV9,.,.,TRBJ2-2,CASRGNTGELFF,TGTGCCAGCAGGGGAAACACCGGGGAGCTGTTTTTT
TRBV7-2,TRBD2,.,TRBJ2-7,CASSLRGGPSYEQYF,TGTGCCAGCAGCTTGCGGGGGGGCCCTTCCTACGAGCAGTACTTC
TRBV9,.,.,TRBJ2-2,CASSRENTGELFF,TGTGCCAGCAGCCGGGAGAACACCGGGGAGCTGTTTTTT
TRBV5-1,.,few,TRBJ2-1,CASSAGRNEQFF,TGCGCCAGCAGCGCGGGTAGAAATGAGCAGTTCTTC
TRBV10-3,.,many,TRBJ2-2,CAMTAGNTGELFF,TGTGCCATGACCGCAGGGAACACCGGGGAGCTGTTTTTT
TRBV25-1,.,few,TRBJ1-1,CASKGASSRNQLAFF,TGTGCCAGCAAAGGGGCGAGTTCACGTAACCAGCTAGCTTTCTTT
TRBV27,.,.,TRBJ1-3,CASSSGRVPGNTIYF,TGTGCCAGCAGTTCTGGGCGGGTTCCAGGAAACACCATATATTTT
TRBV27,TRBD1,.,TRBJ2-7,CASSLRSSARTGASYEQYF,TGTGCCAGCAGTTTAAGGTCCTCCGCCAGGACAGGGGCCTCCTACGAGCAGTACTTC
TRBV7-2,TRBD1,few,TRBJ1-5,CASSLTGVQPQHF,TGTGCCAGCAGCTTAACAGGGGTTCAGCCCCAGCATTTT
TRBV9,.,.,TRBJ2-5,CASSGNVGGQETQYF,TGTGCCAGCAGCGGCAACGTTGGGGGGCAAGAGACCCAGTACTTC
TRBV5-1,.,.,TRBJ1-2,CASSLEPTAYGYTF,TGCGCCAGCAGCTTGGAGCCCACAGCGTATGGCTACACCTTC
TRBV4-2,.,few,TRBJ1-2,CASSQDPIRANYGYTF,TGTGCCAGCAGCCAAGATCCTATCAGGGCGAACTATGGCTACACCTTC
TRBV5-1,TRBD2,few,TRBJ2-1,CASTPGTSGNNEQFF,TGCGCCAGCACCCCTGGGACTAGCGGTAACAATGAGCAGTTCTTC
TRBV7-9,TRBD2,.,TRBJ2-5,CASSLVTGTSGSTQYF,TGTGCCAGCAGCTTAGTAACCGGGACTAGCGGGAGTACCCAGTACTTC
TRBV20-1,TRBD2,.,TRBJ2-3,CSAQPGLGVYF,TGCAGTGCGCAGCCGGGACTAGGGGTGTATTTT
TRBV15,.,.,TRBJ1-1,CATSPQLPDRRNTEAFF,TGTGCCACCAGCCCTCAACTTCCCGACAGGAGGAACACTGAAGCTTTCTTT
TRBV7-9,.,few,TRBJ1-3,CASSSAFPGNTIYF,TGTGCCAGCAGCTCAGCCTTCCCTGGAAACACCATATATTTT
TRBV29-1,.,.,TRBJ1-2,CSVDWQSGGYTF,TGCAGCGTTGATTGGCAAAGCGGTGGCTACACCTTC
TRBV28,.,.,TRBJ2-1,CASSLFGLTYNEQFF,TGTGCCAGCAGTTTGTTCGGTTTAACCTACAATGAGCAGTTCTTC